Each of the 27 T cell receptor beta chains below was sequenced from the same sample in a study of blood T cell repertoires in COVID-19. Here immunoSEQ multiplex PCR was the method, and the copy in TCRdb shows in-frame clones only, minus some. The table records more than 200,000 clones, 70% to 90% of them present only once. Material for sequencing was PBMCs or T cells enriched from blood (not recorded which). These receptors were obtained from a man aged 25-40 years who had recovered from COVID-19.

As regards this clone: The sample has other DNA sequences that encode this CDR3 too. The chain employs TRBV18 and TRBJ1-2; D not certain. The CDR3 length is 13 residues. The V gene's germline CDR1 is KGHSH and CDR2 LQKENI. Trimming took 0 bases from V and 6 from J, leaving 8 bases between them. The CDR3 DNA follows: TGTGCCAGCTCACCACCGGCCGGGAATGGCTACACCTTC. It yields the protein CASSPPAGNGYTF.

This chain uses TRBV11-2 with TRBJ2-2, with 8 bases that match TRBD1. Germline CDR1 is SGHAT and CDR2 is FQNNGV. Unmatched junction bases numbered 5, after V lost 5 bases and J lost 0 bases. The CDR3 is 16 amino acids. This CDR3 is CASSPGTGTNTGELFF. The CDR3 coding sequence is TGTGCCAGCAGCCCCGGGACAGGAACGAACACCGGGGAGCTGTTTTTT.

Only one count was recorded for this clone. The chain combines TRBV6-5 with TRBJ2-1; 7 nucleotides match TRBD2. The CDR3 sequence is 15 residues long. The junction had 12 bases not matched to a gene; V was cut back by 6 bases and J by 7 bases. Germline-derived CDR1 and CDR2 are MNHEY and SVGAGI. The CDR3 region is CASSRVEGGSNEQFF. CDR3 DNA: TGTGCCAGCAGCCGGGTAGAGGGAGGGTCTAATGAGCAGTTCTTC.

The CDR3 DNA sequence: TGTGCCAGGGAATGGGCGAATGAGCAGTTCTTC. The encoded protein is CAREWANEQFF. V gene TRBV7-9 combines with J gene TRBJ2-1; D gene ambiguous. V lost 9 bases and J lost 7, with 10 bases in between. CDR1 is SEHNR and CDR2 is FQNEAQ in the germline V gene (reference sequence). The CDR3 runs to 11 residues.

The CDR3 loop reads CASSQEGGAVYEQYF. The CDR3, as DNA: TGTGCCAGCAGCCAAGAAGGGGGGGCCGTCTACGAGCAGTACTTC. V usage is TRBV4-2 and J usage is TRBJ2-7, with D perhaps matching TRBD2 (7 bases). CDR3 length: 15 amino acids. V shed 0 bases and J shed 3 bases, with 12 bases lying between them. Germline CDR1 LGHNA, CDR2 YNFKEQ.

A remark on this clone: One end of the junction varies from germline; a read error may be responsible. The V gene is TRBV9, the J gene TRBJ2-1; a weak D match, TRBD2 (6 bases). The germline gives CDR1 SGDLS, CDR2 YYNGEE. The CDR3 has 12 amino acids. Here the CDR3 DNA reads TGTGCCAGCAGCGCCGGCACGGGACTGGGCGTCTTC. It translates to CASSAGTGLGVF.

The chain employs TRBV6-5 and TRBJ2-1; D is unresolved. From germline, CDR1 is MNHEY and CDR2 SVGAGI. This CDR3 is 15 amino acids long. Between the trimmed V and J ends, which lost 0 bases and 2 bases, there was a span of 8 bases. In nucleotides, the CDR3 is TGTGCCAGCAGTTACTCGCGGTCCGCCTACAATGAGCAGTTCTTC. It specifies CASSYSRSAYNEQFF.

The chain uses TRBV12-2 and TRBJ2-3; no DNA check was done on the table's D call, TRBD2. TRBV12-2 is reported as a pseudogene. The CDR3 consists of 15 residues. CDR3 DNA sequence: TGTGCAAGTCGCTTAGCCGGGAGGAAACCTGATACGCAGTATTTT. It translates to CASRLAGRKPDTQYF.

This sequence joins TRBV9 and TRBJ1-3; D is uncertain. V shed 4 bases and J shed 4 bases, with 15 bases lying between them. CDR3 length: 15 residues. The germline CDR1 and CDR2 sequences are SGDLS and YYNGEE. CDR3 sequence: CASSPTPLQGNTIYF. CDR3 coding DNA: TGTGCCAGCAGCCCCACCCCTCTGCAGGGAAACACCATATATTTT.

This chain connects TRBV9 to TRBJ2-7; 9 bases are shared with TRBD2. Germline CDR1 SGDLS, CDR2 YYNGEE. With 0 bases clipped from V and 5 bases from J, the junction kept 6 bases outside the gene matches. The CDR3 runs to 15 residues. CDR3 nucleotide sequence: TGTGCCAGCAGCGTAGGCACTAGCGGGCTCGACGAGCAGTACTTC. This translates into CASSVGTSGLDEQYF.

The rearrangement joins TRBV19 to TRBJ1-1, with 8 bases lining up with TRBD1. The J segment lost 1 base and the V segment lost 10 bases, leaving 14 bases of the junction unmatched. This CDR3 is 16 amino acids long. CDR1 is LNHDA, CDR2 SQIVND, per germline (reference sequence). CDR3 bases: TGTGCCACCGATGGGTTGACAGGGGACGGGAACACTGAAGCTTTCTTT. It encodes CATDGLTGDGNTEAFF.

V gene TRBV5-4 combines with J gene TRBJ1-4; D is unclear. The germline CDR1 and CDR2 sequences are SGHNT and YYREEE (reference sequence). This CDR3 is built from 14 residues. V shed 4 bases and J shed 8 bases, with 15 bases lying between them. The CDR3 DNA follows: TGTGCCAGCAGCGCGACCCAGGTGGGCGAAAAACTGTTTTTT. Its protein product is CASSATQVGEKLFF.

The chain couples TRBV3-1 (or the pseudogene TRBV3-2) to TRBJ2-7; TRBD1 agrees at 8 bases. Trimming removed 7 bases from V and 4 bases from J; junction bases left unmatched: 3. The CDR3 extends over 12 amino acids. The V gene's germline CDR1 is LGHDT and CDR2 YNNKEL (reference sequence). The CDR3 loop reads CASTGGGYEQYF. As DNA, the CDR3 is TGTGCCAGCACAGGGGGCGGGTACGAGCAGTACTTC.

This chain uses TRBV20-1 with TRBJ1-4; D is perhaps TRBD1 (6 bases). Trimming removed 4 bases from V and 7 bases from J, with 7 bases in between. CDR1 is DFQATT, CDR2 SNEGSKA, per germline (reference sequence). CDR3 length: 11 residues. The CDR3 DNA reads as TGCAGTGCTAACAGGGTTGAAAAACTGTTTTTT. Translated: CSANRVEKLFF.

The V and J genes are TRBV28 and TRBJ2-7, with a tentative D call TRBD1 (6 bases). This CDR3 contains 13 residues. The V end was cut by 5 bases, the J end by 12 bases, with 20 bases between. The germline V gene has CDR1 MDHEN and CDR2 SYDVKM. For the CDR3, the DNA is TGTGCCAGCAGTCAAAAACCCCGGGACAAGGGGTACTTC. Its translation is CASSQKPRDKGYF.

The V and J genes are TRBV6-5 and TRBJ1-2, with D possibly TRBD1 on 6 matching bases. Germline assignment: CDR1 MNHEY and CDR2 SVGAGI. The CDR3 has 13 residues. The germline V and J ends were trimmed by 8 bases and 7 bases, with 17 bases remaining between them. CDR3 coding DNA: TGTGCCAGCGCACAGGGAGGCGGGGGTGGCTACACCTTC. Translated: CASAQGGGGGYTF.

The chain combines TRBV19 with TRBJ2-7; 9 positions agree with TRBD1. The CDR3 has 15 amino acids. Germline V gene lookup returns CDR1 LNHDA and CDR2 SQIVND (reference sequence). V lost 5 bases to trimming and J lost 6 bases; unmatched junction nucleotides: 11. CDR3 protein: CASSVPGTGRVEQYF. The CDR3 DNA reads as TGTGCCAGTAGTGTGCCCGGGACAGGGAGGGTCGAGCAGTACTTC.

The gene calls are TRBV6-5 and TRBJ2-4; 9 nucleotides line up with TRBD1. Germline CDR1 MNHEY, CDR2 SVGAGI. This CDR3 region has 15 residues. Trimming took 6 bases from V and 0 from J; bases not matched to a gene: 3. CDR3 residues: CASRGTGLAKNIQYF. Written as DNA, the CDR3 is TGTGCCAGCAGGGGGACAGGGCTAGCCAAAAACATTCAGTACTTC.

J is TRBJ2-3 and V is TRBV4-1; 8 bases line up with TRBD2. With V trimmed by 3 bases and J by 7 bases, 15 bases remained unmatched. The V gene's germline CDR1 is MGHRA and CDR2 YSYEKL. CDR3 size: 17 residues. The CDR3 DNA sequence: TGCGCCAGCAGCCATTCTTCGGGGCGGGAGGATCAGAATACGCAGTATTTT. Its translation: CASSHSSGREDQNTQYF.

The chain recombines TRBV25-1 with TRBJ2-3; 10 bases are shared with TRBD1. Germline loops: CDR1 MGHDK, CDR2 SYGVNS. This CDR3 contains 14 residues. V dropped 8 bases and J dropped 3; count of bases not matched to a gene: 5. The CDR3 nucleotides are TGTGCCAGCCGAAGACAGGGGGCGACAGATACGCAGTATTTT. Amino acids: CASRRQGATDTQYF.

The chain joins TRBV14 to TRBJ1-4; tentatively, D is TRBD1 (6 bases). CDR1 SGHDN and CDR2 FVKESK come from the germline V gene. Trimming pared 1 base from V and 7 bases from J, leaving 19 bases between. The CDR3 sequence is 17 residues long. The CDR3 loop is CASSQGSGDRPPEKLFF. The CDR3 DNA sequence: TGTGCCAGCAGCCAAGGCTCCGGTGACAGGCCGCCTGAAAAACTGTTTTTT.

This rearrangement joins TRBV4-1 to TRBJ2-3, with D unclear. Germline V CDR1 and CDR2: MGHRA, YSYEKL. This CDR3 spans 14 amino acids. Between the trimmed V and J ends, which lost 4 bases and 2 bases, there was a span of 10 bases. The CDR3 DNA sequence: TGCGCCAGCAGCCCTTTGCGAGTCACAGATACGCAGTATTTT. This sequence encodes CASSPLRVTDTQYF.

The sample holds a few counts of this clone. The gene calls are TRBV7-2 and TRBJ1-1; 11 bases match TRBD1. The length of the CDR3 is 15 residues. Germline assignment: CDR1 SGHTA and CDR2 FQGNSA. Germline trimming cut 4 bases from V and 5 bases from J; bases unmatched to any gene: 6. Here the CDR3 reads CASSSRTGGRTEAFF. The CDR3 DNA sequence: TGTGCCAGCAGCTCAAGGACAGGGGGCAGGACTGAAGCTTTCTTT.

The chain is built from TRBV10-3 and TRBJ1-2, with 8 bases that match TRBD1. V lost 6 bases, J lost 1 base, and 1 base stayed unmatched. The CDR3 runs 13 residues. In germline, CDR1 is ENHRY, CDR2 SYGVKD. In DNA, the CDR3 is TGTGCCATCAGGGGACAGGTTAACTATGGCTACACCTTC. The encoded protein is CAIRGQVNYGYTF.

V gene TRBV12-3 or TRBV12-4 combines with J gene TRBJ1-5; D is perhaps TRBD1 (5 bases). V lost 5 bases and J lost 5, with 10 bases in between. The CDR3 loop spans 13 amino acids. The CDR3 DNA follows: TGTGCCAGCAGTAGGTGGGGGGATCAGCCCCAGCATTTT. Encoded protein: CASSRWGDQPQHF.

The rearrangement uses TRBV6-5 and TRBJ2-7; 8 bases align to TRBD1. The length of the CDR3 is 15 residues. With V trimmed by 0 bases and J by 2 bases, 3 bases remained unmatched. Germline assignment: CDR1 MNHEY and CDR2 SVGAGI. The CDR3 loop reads CASSYSLTGAYEQYF. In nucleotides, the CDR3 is TGTGCCAGCAGTTACTCCCTGACAGGGGCCTACGAGCAGTACTTC.

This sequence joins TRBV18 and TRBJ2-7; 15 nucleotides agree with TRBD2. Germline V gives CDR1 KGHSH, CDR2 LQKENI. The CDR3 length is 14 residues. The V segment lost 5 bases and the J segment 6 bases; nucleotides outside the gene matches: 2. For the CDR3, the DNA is TGTGCCAGCTCATCGGGACTAGCGGGAGGCGAGCAGTACTTC. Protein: CASSSGLAGGEQYF. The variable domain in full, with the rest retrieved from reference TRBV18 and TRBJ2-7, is NAGVMQNPRHLVRRRGQEARLRCSPMKGHSHVYWYRQLPEEGLKFMVYLQKENIIDESGMPKERFSAEFPKEGPSILRIQQVVRGDSAAYFCASSSGLAGGEQYFGPGTRLTVT.